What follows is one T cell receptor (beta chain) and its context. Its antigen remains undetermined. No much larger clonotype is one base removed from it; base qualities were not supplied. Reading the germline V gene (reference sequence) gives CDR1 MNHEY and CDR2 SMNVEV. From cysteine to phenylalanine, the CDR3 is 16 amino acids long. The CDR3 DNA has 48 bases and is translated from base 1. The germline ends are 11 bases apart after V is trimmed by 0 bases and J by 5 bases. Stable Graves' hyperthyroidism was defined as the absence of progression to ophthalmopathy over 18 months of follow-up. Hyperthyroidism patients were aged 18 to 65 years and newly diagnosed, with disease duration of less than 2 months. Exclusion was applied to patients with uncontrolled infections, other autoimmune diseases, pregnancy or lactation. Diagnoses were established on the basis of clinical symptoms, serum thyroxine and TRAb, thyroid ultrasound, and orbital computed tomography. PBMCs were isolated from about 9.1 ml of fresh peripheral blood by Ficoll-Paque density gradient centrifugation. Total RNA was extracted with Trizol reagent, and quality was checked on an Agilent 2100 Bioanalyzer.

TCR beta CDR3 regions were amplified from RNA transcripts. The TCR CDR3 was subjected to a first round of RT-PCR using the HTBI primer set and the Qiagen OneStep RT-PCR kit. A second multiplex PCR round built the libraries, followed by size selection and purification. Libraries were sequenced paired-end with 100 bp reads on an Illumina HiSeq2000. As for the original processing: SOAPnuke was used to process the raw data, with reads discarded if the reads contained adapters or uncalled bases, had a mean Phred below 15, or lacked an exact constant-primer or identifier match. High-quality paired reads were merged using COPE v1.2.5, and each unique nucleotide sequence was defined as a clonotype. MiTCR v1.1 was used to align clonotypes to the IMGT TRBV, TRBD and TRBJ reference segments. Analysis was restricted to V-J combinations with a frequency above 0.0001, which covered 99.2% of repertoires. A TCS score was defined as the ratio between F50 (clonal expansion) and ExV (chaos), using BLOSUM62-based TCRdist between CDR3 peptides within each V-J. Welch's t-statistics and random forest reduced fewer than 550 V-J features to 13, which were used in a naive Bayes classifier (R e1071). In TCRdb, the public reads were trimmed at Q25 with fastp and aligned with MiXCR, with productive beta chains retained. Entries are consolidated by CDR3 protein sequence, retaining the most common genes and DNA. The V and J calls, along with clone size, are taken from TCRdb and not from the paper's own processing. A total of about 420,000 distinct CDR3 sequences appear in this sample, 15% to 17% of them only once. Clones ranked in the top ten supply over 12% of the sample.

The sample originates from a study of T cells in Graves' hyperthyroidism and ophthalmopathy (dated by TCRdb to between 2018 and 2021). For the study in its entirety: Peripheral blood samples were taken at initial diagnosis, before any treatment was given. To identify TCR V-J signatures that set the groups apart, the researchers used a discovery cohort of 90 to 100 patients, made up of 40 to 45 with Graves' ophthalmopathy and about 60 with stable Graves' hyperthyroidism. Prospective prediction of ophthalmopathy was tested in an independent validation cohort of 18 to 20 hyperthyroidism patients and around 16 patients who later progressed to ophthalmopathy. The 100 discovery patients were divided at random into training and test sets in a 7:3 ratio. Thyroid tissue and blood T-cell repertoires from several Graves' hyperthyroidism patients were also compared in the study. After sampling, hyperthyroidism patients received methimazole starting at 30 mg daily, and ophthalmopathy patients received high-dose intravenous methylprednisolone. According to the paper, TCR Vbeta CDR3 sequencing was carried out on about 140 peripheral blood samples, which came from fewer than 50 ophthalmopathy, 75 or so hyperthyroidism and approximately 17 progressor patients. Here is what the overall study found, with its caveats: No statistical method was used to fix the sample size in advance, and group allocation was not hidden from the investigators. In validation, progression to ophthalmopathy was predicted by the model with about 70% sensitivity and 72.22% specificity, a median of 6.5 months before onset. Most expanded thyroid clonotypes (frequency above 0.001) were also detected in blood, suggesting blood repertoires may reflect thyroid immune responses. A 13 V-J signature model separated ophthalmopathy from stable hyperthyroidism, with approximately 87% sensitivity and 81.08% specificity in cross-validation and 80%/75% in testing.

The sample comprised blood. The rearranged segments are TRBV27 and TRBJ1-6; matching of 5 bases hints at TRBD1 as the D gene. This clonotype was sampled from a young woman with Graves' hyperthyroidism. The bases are TGTGCCAGCAGTTTATCGTTCGGCAGGGATAATTCACCCCTCCACTTT. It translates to CASSLSFGRDNSPLHF.